This T cell receptor (beta chain) was retrieved from a study of post-analysis software for immune sequencing data. Whole-study context: Disease trajectories encompassed relapsing-remitting, secondary progressive and progressive-relapsing multiple sclerosis. Study-level points and caveats: Compared against controls, patients with multiple sclerosis displayed significantly lower normalized Chao1 diversity. Four or five TRBV segments (TRBV5-6, TRBV5-1 and TRBV20-1 among them) occurred more frequently in patients than in controls.

V was trimmed by 5 bases and J by 6 bases, leaving 16 bases between them. CDR3 length: 14 residues. Notes on this clonotype: Its cognate antigen is unknown.

The TCR beta cDNA libraries contained unique molecular identifiers. From around 0.96 to 9.9 million T cells, roughly 540,000 cDNA molecules were obtained. TCRdb reprocessed the PCR reads via MiXCR and lists one record per CDR3 protein. In the table there are roughly 620,000 distinct CDR3 sequences, around 40% of which are singletons. The receptor was derived from a girl aged 5 to 17 with multiple sclerosis. The gene calls are TRBV12-3 or TRBV12-4 and TRBJ1-2; TRBD1 might be the D (5 bases). Sequenced material: blood. The CDR3 nucleotides are TGTGCCAGCAGTCGGCTGGAGGGGCGGGATGGCTACACCTTC. Translated, it gives CASSRLEGRDGYTF.